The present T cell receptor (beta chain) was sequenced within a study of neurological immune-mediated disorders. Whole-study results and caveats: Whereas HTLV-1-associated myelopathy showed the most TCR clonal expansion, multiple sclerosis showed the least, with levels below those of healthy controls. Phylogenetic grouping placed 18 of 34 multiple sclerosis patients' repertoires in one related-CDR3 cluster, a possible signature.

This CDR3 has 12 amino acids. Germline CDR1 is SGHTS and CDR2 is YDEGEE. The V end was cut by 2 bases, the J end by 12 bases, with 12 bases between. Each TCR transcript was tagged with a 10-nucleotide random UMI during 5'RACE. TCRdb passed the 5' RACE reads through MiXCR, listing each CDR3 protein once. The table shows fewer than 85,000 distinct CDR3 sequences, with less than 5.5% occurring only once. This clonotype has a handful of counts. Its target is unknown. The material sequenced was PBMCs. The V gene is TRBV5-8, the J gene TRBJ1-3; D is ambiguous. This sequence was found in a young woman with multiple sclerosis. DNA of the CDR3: TGTGCCAGCAGCTTAAAGGGAAAAAACATATATTTT. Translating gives CASSLKGKNIYF.